Listed below are T cell receptor beta chains from one sample, sequenced in a study of cytomegalovirus exposure and HLA in healthy donors. Profiled with immunoSEQ multiplex PCR; TCRdb holds only in-frame clones, not every one. The sample lists about 150,000 clones; about two thirds were seen once. Sequencing used PBMCs. The receptor source for this set is a man in his thirties or forties in good health and CMV-seropositive. CDR3s include the opening cysteine and the closing phenylalanine or tryptophan. The D gene is left open where the match is weak. Clone size, where shown, is once, few, many, or a class for clones that have expanded.

TRBV9	TRBJ2-1	.	.	TGTGCCAGCAGCGTAGCTGGAGGGGGCGGGAGGTTTGAGCAGTTCTTC	CASSVAGGGGRFEQFF
TRBV21-1	TRBJ2-7	few	.	TGTGCCAGCAGCAAAGAATTCCTTACCTACGAGCAGTACTTC	CASSKEFLTYEQYF
TRBV7-2	TRBJ2-7	few	.	TGTGCCAGCAGCGTCCGGGACACGGCTTACGAGCAGTACTTC	CASSVRDTAYEQYF
TRBV27	TRBJ2-5	.	TRBD2	TGTGCCAGCAGCCTGCGGGGAGGGCAAGAGACCCAGTACTTC	CASSLRGGQETQYF
TRBV2	TRBJ1-1	few	.	TGTGCCATACGAACGGGCAGGGGATTTATTGAAGCTTTCTTT	CAIRTGRGFIEAFF
TRBV5-4	TRBJ2-3	.	TRBD1	TGTGCCAGCAGCTTAGGACAGGGGGTTGATACGCAGTATTTT	CASSLGQGVDTQYF
TRBV12-5	TRBJ1-5	few	TRBD1	TGTGCTAGTGGTTTGGTACGTCCAGGGGGCTTGTTAGAGCCCCAGCATTTT	CASGLVRPGGLLEPQHF
TRBV18	TRBJ1-4	few	.	TGTGCCAGCTCTTATAACAGGGATGAAAAACTGTTTTTT	CASSYNRDEKLFF
TRBV19	TRBJ1-2	.	TRBD1	TGTGCCAGTACCCTACAGGGGGCACACGGCTACACCTTC	CASTLQGAHGYTF
TRBV30	TRBJ2-2	.	TRBD1	TGTGCCTTTTACAGGGGGCGTTGGACCGGGGAGCTGTTTTTT	CAFYRGRWTGELFF
TRBV27	TRBJ2-3	.	TRBD1	TGTGCCAGCAGGCGGACAGGGGGTCCTTTAACAGATACGCAGTATTTT	CASRRTGGPLTDTQYF
TRBV30	TRBJ2-5	.	.	TGTGCCTGGAGTGGCTCGGCGGGACAAGAGACCCAGTACTTC	CAWSGSAGQETQYF
TRBV6-6	TRBJ1-1	.	TRBD1	TGTGCCAGCAGTTCCCGGGACAGTAGTCTGAACACTGAAGCTTTCTTT	CASSSRDSSLNTEAFF
TRBV6-5	TRBJ1-2	.	TRBD1	TGTGCCGGACAGGGGGCTTATGGCTACACCTTC	CAGQGAYGYTF
TRBV2	TRBJ2-1	few	TRBD1	TGTGCCAGTACGGGACAGGGGAGCGGTGAGCAGTTCTTC	CASTGQGSGEQFF
TRBV7-9	TRBJ2-5	.	TRBD2	TGTGCCAGCAGCTTAGGGGGGGGTTCTCAAGAGACCCAGTACTTC	CASSLGGGSQETQYF
TRBV19	TRBJ1-1	.	.	TGTGCCAGTAGCCGCGAAAGTTCAGCTTTCTTT	CASSRESSAFF
TRBV6-5	TRBJ1-1	few	TRBD1	TGTGCCAGCACAGGACAGGCTCCGGCCACTTTCTTT	CASTGQAPATFF
TRBV6-1	TRBJ2-7	.	.	TGTGCCACTAAAAGGGGACAAGAGCAGTACTTC	CATKRGQEQYF
TRBV7-3	TRBJ1-1	few	.	TGTGCCAGCAGCTCCGGGATGAACACTGAAGCTTTCTTT	CASSSGMNTEAFF
TRBV6-4	TRBJ2-3	.	.	TGTGCCAGCAGTAGCGGGAGCACAGATACGCAGTATTTT	CASSSGSTDTQYF
TRBV19	TRBJ2-7	.	TRBD1	TGTGCCAGTAGTCTCACGGGGACAGGGGCCTACGAGCAGTACTTC	CASSLTGTGAYEQYF
TRBV25-1	TRBJ2-7	.	.	TGTGCCAGCGCCCGTCAAGGGAGATTGTACGAGCAGTACTTC	CASARQGRLYEQYF
TRBV5-1	TRBJ2-5	.	.	TGCGCCAGCAGCTTGCAGAGTGCTGGCGGGGAGACCCAGTACTTC	CASSLQSAGGETQYF
TRBV5-4	TRBJ1-3	.	TRBD1	TGTGCCAGCAGCACGGGACAGGGAGCTGGAAACACCATATATTTT	CASSTGQGAGNTIYF
TRBV6-1	TRBJ1-1	once	TRBD1	TGTGCCATTAGACAGGGGGCCGGGGCTGAAGCTTTCTTT	CAIRQGAGAEAFF
TRBV28	TRBJ1-1	.	TRBD1	TGTGCCAGCACCGATACAGGGGCCAGCACTGAAGCTTTCTTT	CASTDTGASTEAFF
TRBV27	TRBJ2-1	few	TRBD2	TGTGCCAGCAGTCTACCGGGACTAGCGATTGATGAGCAGTTCTTC	CASSLPGLAIDEQFF
TRBV10-3	TRBJ2-7	.	.	TGTGCCATCAGTGAGTCCAGGGGCTCCTACGAGCAGTACTTC	CAISESRGSYEQYF
TRBV11-3	TRBJ1-1	.	.	TGTGCCAGCAGCTTAGGAGGTTTCCAGTATGAAGCTTTCTTT	CASSLGGFQYEAFF
TRBV5-1	TRBJ2-1	few	TRBD2	TGCGCCAGCAGCAGCGGACTAGCGGGAGTCCATGAGCAGTTCTTC	CASSSGLAGVHEQFF
TRBV27	TRBJ1-4	few	.	TGTGCCAGCAGTTTATATCCTGAGGAAAAACTGTTTTTT	CASSLYPEEKLFF
TRBV6-4	TRBJ2-4	.	TRBD1	TGTGCCAGCAGTTACTCAGGGGGAGACGGAAGGAACATTCAGTACTTC	CASSYSGGDGRNIQYF
TRBV30	TRBJ2-5	.	TRBD1	TGTGCCTGGAACAGGGGCTGGAGAAAAACGACCCAGTACTTC	CAWNRGWRKTTQYF
TRBV9	TRBJ2-2	.	TRBD2	TGTGCCAGCAGCACCGACTCGAGCGGGAGCGGTGTTAGCTGGGAGCTGTTTTTT	CASSTDSSGSGVSWELFF
TRBV4-2	TRBJ2-5	.	TRBD1	TGTGCCAGCAGCCAGCCGGGACAGGGGAGGGAGACCCAGTACTTC	CASSQPGQGRETQYF
TRBV2	TRBJ2-1	.	TRBD2	TGTGCCAGCAGTGAGGAAGGACTAGCTTCCTACAATGAGCAGTTCTTC	CASSEEGLASYNEQFF
TRBV27	TRBJ2-2	.	TRBD2	TGTGCCAGCAGTATACACGGACTAGCCGAGGGCACCGGGGAGCTGTTTTTT	CASSIHGLAEGTGELFF